Below, one TCR beta chain is given with its context. Data came from immunoSEQ multiplex PCR; TCRdb stores just in-frame clones and leaves some out. This sample has 100,000 to 150,000 clones, with 88% found just once. Germline V gene sequence: CDR1 MNHEY, CDR2 SMNVEV (reference sequence). CDR3 length equals 16 residues. Trimming took off 6 bases at V and 6 bases at J, with 18 bases between the two ends. This sample is drawn from a study of blood T cell repertoires in COVID-19. The sample consisted of peripheral blood. The V call is TRBV27, the J call TRBJ1-6; a weak D match, TRBD1 (6 bases). This TCR was recovered from a human donor in a cohort sampled during active COVID-19. CDR3 loop: CASSSHPRGGNSPLHF. The DNA of the CDR3 is TGTGCCAGCAGCAGCCATCCCAGGGGCGGTAATTCACCCCTCCACTTT.